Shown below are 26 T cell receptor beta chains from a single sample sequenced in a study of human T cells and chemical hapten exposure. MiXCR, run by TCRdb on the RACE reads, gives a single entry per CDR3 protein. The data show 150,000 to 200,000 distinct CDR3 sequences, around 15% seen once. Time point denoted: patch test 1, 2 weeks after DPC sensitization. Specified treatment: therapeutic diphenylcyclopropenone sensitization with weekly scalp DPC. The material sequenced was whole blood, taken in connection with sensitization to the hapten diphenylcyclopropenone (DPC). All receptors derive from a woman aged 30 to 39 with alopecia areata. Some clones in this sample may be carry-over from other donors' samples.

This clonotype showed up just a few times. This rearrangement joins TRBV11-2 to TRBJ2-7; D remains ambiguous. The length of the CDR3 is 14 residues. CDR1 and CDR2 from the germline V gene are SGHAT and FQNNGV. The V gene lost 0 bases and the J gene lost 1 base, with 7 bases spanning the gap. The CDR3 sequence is CASSLDRYSYEQYF. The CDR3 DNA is TGTGCCAGCAGCTTAGACCGATATTCCTACGAGCAGTACTTC. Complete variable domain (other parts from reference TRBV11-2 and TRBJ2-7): EAGVAQSPRYKIIEKRQSVAFWCNPISGHATLYWYQQILGQGPKLLIQFQNNGVVDDSQLPKDRFSAERLKGVDSTLKIQPAKLEDSAVYLCASSLDRYSYEQYFGPGTRLTVT.

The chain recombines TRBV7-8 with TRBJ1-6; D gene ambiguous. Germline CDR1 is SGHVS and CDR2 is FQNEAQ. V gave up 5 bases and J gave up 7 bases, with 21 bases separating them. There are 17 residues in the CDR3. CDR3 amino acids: CASSRPPRPIPNSPLHF. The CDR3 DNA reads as TGTGCCAGCAGCCGACCGCCTCGGCCCATACCGAATTCACCCCTCCACTTT.

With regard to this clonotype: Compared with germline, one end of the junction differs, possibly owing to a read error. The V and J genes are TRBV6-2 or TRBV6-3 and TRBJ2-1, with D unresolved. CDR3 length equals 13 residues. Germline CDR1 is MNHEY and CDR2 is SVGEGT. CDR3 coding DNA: TGTCCCAGCAGCCGCCCAGGACCCAATGAGCAGTTCTTC. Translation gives CPSSRPGPNEQFF.

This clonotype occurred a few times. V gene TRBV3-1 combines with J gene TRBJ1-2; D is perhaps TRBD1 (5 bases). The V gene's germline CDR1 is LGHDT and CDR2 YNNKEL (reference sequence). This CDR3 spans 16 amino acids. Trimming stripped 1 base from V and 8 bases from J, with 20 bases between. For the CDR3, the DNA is TGTGCCAGCAGCCAAGGGCCCGGGGCCGTCATCCAGGGCTACACCTTC. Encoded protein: CASSQGPGAVIQGYTF.

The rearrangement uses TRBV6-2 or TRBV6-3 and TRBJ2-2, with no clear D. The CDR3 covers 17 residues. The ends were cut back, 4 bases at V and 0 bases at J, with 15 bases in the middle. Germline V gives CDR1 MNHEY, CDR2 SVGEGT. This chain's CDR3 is CASSWVFLKTNTGELFF. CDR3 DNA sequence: TGTGCCAGCAGTTGGGTCTTCCTGAAAACGAACACCGGGGAGCTGTTTTTT.

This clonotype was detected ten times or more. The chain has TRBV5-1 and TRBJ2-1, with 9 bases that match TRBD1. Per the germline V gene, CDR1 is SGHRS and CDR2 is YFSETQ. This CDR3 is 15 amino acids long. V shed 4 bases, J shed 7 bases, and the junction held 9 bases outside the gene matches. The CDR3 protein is CASSRTGDLGNEQFF. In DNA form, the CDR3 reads TGCGCCAGCAGCCGGACAGGGGACCTCGGAAATGAGCAGTTCTTC.

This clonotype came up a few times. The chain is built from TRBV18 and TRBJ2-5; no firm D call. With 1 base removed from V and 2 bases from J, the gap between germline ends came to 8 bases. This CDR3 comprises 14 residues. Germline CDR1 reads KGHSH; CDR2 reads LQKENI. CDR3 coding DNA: TGTGCCAGCTCACCACGGGGTCAGCAAGAGACCCAGTACTTC. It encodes CASSPRGQQETQYF.

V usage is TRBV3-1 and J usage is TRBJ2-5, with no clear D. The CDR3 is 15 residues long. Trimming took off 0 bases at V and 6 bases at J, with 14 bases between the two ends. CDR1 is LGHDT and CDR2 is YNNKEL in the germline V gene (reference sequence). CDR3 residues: CASSQDSVSWQTQYF. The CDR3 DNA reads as TGTGCCAGCAGCCAAGATAGTGTGAGTTGGCAGACCCAGTACTTC.

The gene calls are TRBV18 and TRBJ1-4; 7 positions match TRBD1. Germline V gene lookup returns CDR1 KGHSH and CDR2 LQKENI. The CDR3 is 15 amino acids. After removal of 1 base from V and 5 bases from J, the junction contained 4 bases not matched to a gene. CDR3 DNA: TGTGCCAGCTCACCACGGACAGGATTAAATGAAAAACTGTTTTTT. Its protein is CASSPRTGLNEKLFF.

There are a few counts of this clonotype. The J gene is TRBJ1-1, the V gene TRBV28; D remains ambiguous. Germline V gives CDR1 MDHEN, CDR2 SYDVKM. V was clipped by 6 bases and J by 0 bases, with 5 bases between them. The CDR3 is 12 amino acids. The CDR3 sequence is CASRELNTEAFF. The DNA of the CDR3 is TGTGCCAGCAGAGAATTGAACACTGAAGCTTTCTTT.

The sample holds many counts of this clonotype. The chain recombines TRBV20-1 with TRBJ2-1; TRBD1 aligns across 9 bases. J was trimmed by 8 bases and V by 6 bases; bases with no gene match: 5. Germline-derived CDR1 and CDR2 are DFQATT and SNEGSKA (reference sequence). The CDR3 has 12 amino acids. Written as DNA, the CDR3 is TGCAGTGCGATACAGGGGGCCCATGAGCAGTTCTTC. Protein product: CSAIQGAHEQFF.

The CDR3 sequence is CASSIDWSNQPQHF. Written as DNA, the CDR3 is TGTGCCAGCAGTATCGATTGGTCAAACCAGCCCCAGCATTTT. The rearrangement uses TRBV28 and TRBJ1-5; D ambiguous. The CDR3 has 14 amino acids. CDR1 and CDR2 (germline): MDHEN, SYDVKM. Trimming removed 5 bases from V and 7 bases from J, with 15 bases in between. Filled out from reference TRBV28 and TRBJ1-5, the complete variable domain reads DVKVTQSSRYLVKRTGEKVFLECVQDMDHENMFWYRQDPGLGLRLIYFSYDVKMKEKGDIPEGYSVSREKKERFSLILESASTNQTSMYLCASSIDWSNQPQHFGDGTRLSIL.

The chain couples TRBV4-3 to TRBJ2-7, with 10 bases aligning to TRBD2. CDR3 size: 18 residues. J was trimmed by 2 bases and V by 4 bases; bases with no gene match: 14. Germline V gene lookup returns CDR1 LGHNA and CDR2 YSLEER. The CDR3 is CASSPSPPGLATTYEQYF. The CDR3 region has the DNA TGCGCCAGCAGCCCTTCGCCACCGGGACTAGCGACCACCTACGAGCAGTACTTC.

The CDR3, as DNA: TGCGCCAGCAGTGAGCAGGGGGGGGCAGAATCTGGAAACACCATATATTTT. It translates to CASSEQGGAESGNTIYF. This chain connects TRBV10-2 to TRBJ1-3; 7 bases line up with TRBD1. Trimming cost V 2 bases and J 1 base; bases outside gene matches: 8. The CDR3 runs 17 residues. The germline gives CDR1 WSHSY, CDR2 SAAADI.

CDR3 amino acids: CASSFQNAEDTQYF. The CDR3 region has the DNA TGCGCCAGCAGCTTTCAGAATGCGGAAGATACGCAGTATTTT. The rearrangement joins TRBV5-1 to TRBJ2-3; D is unclear. Germline V gene data show CDR1 as SGHRS and CDR2 as YFSETQ. The V end was cut by 2 bases, the J end by 5 bases, with 12 bases between. The CDR3 extends over 14 amino acids.

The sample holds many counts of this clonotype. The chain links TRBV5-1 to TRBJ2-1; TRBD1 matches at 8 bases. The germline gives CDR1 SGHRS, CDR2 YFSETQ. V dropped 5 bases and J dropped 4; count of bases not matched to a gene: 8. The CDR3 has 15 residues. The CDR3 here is CASSIGQGSYNEQFF. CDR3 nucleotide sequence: TGCGCCAGCAGTATCGGACAGGGTAGTTACAATGAGCAGTTCTTC. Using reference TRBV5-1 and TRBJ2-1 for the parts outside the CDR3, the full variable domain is KAGVTQTPRYLIKTRGQQVTLSCSPISGHRSVSWYQQTPGQGLQFLFEYFSETQRNKGNFPGRFSGRQFSNSRSEMNVSTLELGDSALYLCASSIGQGSYNEQFFGPGTRLTVL.

In DNA, the CDR3 is TGCAGTGCTACCACACAGGATACGCAGTATTTT. Protein sequence: CSATTQDTQYF. The chain combines TRBV20-1 with TRBJ2-3; D remains unclear. Germline V gene sequence: CDR1 DFQATT, CDR2 SNEGSKA (reference sequence). The CDR3 has 11 amino acids. With 4 bases removed from V and 6 bases from J, the gap between germline ends came to 8 bases.

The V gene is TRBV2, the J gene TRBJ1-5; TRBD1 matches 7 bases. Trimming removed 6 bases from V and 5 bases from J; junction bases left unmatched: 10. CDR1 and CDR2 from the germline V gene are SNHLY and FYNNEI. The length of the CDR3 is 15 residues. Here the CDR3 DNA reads TGTGCCAGCAGGGAGAGGACAGGAGGGCATCAGCCCCAGCATTTT. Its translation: CASRERTGGHQPQHF. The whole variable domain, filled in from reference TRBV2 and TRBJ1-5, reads EPEVTQTPSHQVTQMGQEVILRCVPISNHLYFYWYRQILGQKVEFLVSFYNNEISEKSEIFDDQFSVERPDGSNFTLKIRSTKLEDSAMYFCASRERTGGHQPQHFGDGTRLSIL.

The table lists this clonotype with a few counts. CDR3: CASSSMPGTVIEAFF. The CDR3 DNA sequence: TGTGCCAGCAGTTCGATGCCCGGGACGGTAATTGAAGCTTTCTTT. The chain joins TRBV6-5 to TRBJ1-1, with D possibly being TRBD1 (5 bases). The V and J ends lost 4 bases and 7 bases respectively, with 19 bases between them. The CDR3 consists of 15 residues. CDR1 and CDR2 (germline): MNHEY, SVGAGI.

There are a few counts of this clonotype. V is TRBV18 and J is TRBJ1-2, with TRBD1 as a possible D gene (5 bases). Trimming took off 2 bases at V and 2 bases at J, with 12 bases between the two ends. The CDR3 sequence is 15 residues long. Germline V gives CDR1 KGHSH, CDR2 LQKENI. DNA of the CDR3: TGTGCCAGCTCACCAGTGGGCAGGGCCAACTATGGCTACACCTTC. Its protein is CASSPVGRANYGYTF.

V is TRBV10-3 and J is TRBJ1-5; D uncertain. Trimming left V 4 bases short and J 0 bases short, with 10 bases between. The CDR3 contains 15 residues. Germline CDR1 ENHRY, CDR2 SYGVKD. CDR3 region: CAISVARGSNQPQHF. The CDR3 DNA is TGTGCCATCAGTGTCGCACGGGGTAGCAATCAGCCCCAGCATTTT.

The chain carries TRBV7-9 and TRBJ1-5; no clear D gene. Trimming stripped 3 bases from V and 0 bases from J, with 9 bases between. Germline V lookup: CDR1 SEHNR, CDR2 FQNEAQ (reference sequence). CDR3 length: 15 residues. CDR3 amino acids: CASSLMGSSNQPQHF. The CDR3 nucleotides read TGTGCCAGCAGCTTGATGGGGAGTAGCAATCAGCCCCAGCATTTT.

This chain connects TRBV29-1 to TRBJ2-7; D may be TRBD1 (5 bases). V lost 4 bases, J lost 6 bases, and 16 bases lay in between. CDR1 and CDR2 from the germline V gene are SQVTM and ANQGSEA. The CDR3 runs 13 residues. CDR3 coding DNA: TGCAGCGTTGCGGCACAGGTTTTAGGCGAGCAGTACTTC. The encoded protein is CSVAAQVLGEQYF.

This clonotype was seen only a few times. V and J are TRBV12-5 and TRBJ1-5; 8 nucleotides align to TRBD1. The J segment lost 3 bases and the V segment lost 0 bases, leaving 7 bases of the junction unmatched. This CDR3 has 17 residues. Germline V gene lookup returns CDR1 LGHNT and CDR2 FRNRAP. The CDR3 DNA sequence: TGTGCTAGTGGTTTGGTACACAGGGGGACACCCAATCAGCCCCAGCATTTT. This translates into CASGLVHRGTPNQPQHF.

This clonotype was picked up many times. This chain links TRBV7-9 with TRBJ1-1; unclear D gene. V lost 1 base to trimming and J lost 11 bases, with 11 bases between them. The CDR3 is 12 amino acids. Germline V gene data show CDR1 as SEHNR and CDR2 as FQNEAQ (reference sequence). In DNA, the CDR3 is TGTGCCAGCAGCTTAGGCCCCCAAGGGGCTTTCTTT. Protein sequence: CASSLGPQGAFF.

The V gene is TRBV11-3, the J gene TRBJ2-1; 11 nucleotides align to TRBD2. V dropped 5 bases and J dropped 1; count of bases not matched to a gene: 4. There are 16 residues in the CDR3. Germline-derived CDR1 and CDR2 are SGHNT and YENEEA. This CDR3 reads CASSPGTSGSYNEQFF. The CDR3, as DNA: TGTGCCAGCAGCCCAGGGACTAGCGGATCCTACAATGAGCAGTTCTTC.